The sequence of this T cell receptor (beta chain) was determined in a study of T cells in Graves' hyperthyroidism and ophthalmopathy (dated by TCRdb to about 2019). About the study as a whole: Peripheral blood samples were taken at initial diagnosis, before any treatment was given. For training and testing, the 100 patients in the discovery cohort were randomly divided in a 7:3 ratio. Thyroid tissue and blood T-cell repertoires from more than 5 Graves' hyperthyroidism patients were also compared in the study. TCR Vbeta CDR3 sequencing of roughly 140 peripheral blood samples (43 ophthalmopathy, roughly 74 hyperthyroidism and around 17 progressor patients) is reported in the paper. To identify distinguishing TCR V-J signatures, a discovery cohort of 90 to 100 patients was used, comprising approximately 40 with Graves' ophthalmopathy and approximately 58 with stable Graves' hyperthyroidism. Prospective prediction of ophthalmopathy was tested in an independent validation cohort consisting of roughly 20 hyperthyroidism patients and 15 or so patients who later progressed to ophthalmopathy. Once sampling was done, hyperthyroidism patients were given methimazole at a starting dose of 30 mg daily, whereas ophthalmopathy patients were given high-dose intravenous methylprednisolone.

The germline V and J ends show losses of 5 bases and 1 base respectively, and no gene match explains 4 bases of the junction. The CDR3 runs 15 residues from the cysteine to the phenylalanine. Only CDR3 DNA is held: 45 bases, read in frame from base 1. Per the germline V gene, MNHNS is the CDR1 and SASEGT is the CDR2. Hyperthyroidism patients were aged 18 to 65 years and newly diagnosed, with disease duration of less than 2 months. Patients with uncontrolled infections, other autoimmune diseases, pregnancy or lactation were excluded. Diagnoses relied on clinical symptoms, serum thyroxine and TRAb, thyroid ultrasound and orbital computed tomography. Blood from progressor patients was collected at the time of first diagnosis with hyperthyroidism, before any ophthalmopathy symptoms had appeared. PBMCs were separated from roughly 10 ml of fresh peripheral blood using Ficoll-Paque density gradient centrifugation. Progressor patients were first diagnosed with Graves' hyperthyroidism and then developed ophthalmopathy during follow-up. Trizol reagent was used to extract total RNA, and RNA quality was then checked on an Agilent 2100 Bioanalyzer.

This clonotype was found many times. Its antigen is not yet known. The input lacks base qualities; no much larger clone sits a single base away. The TCR beta CDR3 regions were amplified from the RNA transcripts. The first round of RT-PCR for the TCR CDR3 was performed with the HTBI primer set and the Qiagen OneStep RT-PCR kit. Libraries were constructed in a second round of multiplex PCR, after which size selection and purification were carried out. Paired-end sequencing of the libraries was performed with 100 bp reads on an Illumina HiSeq2000. Under the source paper's analysis protocol: SOAPnuke was used to process the raw data, with reads discarded if the reads contained adapters or uncalled bases, had a mean Phred below 15, or lacked an exact constant-primer or identifier match. High-quality paired reads were merged using COPE v1.2.5, and each unique nucleotide sequence was defined as a clonotype. MiTCR v1.1 was used to align the clonotypes against IMGT TRBV, TRBD and TRBJ reference segments. The analysis included only V-J combinations with a frequency above 0.0001, which together covered around 99% of the repertoires. The TCS score was defined as the ratio of F50 (clonal expansion) to E x V (chaos), calculated using BLOSUM62-based TCRdist between CDR3 peptides within each V-J. Welch's t-statistics and random forest reduced some 510 V-J features to around 14, which were used in a naive Bayes classifier (R e1071). TCRdb trimmed the raw reads at Q25, called clones with MiXCR and kept productive beta chains. Each entry merges the rows of one CDR3 protein and shows their most common DNA and genes. TCRdb's processing, not the study's, gives the V and J calls here. The sample table contains some 370,000 distinct CDR3 sequences; only one count was recorded for approximately 18% of them. The ten largest clones capture roughly a third of the sample.

Broader findings and caveats from the paper: A model built on a 13 V-J signature distinguished ophthalmopathy from stable hyperthyroidism, reaching around 88% sensitivity and about 81% specificity in cross-validation and 80%/75% in testing. Sample size was not statistically predetermined, and investigators were not blinded to group allocation. Most expanded thyroid clonotypes (frequency above 0.001) were also found in blood, which suggests that blood repertoires may mirror thyroid immune responses. In validation, the model predicted progression to ophthalmopathy a median of about 6.8 months before onset, with about 64% sensitivity and roughly 79% specificity.

The TCR sequence derives from a woman aged 25 to 45 with Graves' hyperthyroidism that later progressed to Graves' ophthalmopathy. Sequencing used blood. Recombination linked TRBV6-1 to TRBJ1-3; 8 middle bases align to TRBD1. CDR3 loop: CASSSDRGSGNTIYF. The DNA sequence is given as TGTGCCAGCAGTTCCGACAGGGGTTCTGGAAACACCATATATTTT.